This T cell receptor (beta chain) is drawn from a study of CD8 T cells in ankylosing spondylitis. Study-wide points: In ankylosing spondylitis patients, matched synovial fluid reportedly showed significant enrichment of disease-linked clones. A CD8+ phenotype characterized the disease-linked clones, which were relatively rare in peripheral blood. In ankylosing spondylitis blood, a motif of 7 to 9 highly homologous TCR beta variants appeared characteristic.

This clonotype was picked up many times. Its antigen remains unknown. The germline CDR1 and CDR2 sequences are MNHEY and SVGEGT. The CDR3 covers 14 residues. V trimming: 5 bases; J trimming: 0 bases; junction bases outside the gene matches: 0. A quantitative 5'-RACE method, one with molecular barcodes, was used to make TCR beta libraries. TCRdb used MiXCR to reprocess the 5' RACE reads, holding one entry per CDR3 protein. The table lists about 130,000 distinct CDR3 sequences, 5.5% to 7.5% of them singletons. Sample: blood, either unsorted or a sorted T cell fraction (not recorded which). The chain recombines TRBV6-2 or TRBV6-3 with TRBJ2-2; TRBD2 aligns across 7 bases. This clonotype originated in a female donor with ankylosing spondylitis or in good health (not recorded which). CDR3 amino acids: CASSGTTNTGELFF. DNA for the CDR3: TGTGCCAGCAGTGGGACTACGAACACCGGGGAGCTGTTTTTT.